A single sample gave rise to the 31 T cell receptor beta chains below, sequenced in a study of CD8 T cells in ankylosing spondylitis. Notes on the study in general: In ankylosing spondylitis blood, a motif of seven to nine highly homologous TCR beta variants appeared characteristic.

TCRdb analysed the 5' RACE reads with MiXCR anew, one entry per CDR3 protein. Of approximately 400,000 distinct CDR3 sequences listed, roughly 17% are singletons. For these TCRs, the target antigens are not known. Material for sequencing was blood, either unsorted or a sorted T cell fraction (not recorded which). All receptors come from a male donor with ankylosing spondylitis.

Only a few counts were recorded for this clonotype. V usage is TRBV5-1 and J usage is TRBJ1-6; TRBD1 might be the D (6 bases). V was pared by 4 bases and J by 9 bases, with 11 bases between. Looked up from germline, CDR1 is SGHRS and CDR2 is YFSETQ. The CDR3 is 13 amino acids. CDR3 nucleotides: TGCGCCAGCAGCCCTCAGGGGACTTCACCCCTCCACTTT. This sequence encodes CASSPQGTSPLHF.

The chain employs TRBV30 and TRBJ2-1; no firm D call. The germline V gene encodes CDR1 GTSNPN and CDR2 SVGIG (reference sequence). Trimming cost V 2 bases and J 7 bases, with 6 bases left between them. The length of the CDR3 is 11 residues. In DNA, the CDR3 is TGTGCCTGGAGTATCATGAATGAGCAGTTCTTC. Translation: CAWSIMNEQFF.

The rearrangement joins TRBV28 to TRBJ1-1; D gene unclear. This CDR3 is built from 13 residues. Germline V CDR1 and CDR2: MDHEN, SYDVKM. V gave up 5 bases and J gave up 7 bases, with 14 bases separating them. The CDR3 region has the DNA TGTGCCAGCAGTGCCCCCCCGACGAATGAAGCTTTCTTT. This translates into CASSAPPTNEAFF.

V usage is TRBV11-2 and J usage is TRBJ2-2; no clear D gene. Germline V gene lookup returns CDR1 SGHAT and CDR2 FQNNGV. This CDR3 comprises 16 residues. The germline V and J ends were trimmed by 1 base and 4 bases, with 13 bases remaining between them. CDR3 bases: TGTGCCAGCAGCTTAGCCGGTGGGAAGGTCACCGGGGAGCTGTTTTTT. Translating gives CASSLAGGKVTGELFF.

This rearrangement joins TRBV2 to TRBJ1-2; D gene uncertain. CDR3 length: 13 residues. V was trimmed by 8 bases and J by 0 bases, leaving 10 bases between them. The germline V gene has CDR1 SNHLY and CDR2 FYNNEI. The CDR3 reads CASGILANYGYTF. CDR3 in DNA: TGTGCCAGCGGGATTCTGGCTAACTATGGCTACACCTTC.

This clonotype turned up a few times. V and J are TRBV5-1 and TRBJ1-1; TRBD1 matches at 11 bases. The germline CDR1 and CDR2 sequences are SGHRS and YFSETQ. V was clipped by 7 bases and J by 5 bases; unmatched bases: 10. This CDR3 comprises 15 residues. The CDR3 nucleotides read TGCGCCAGCTCGCGGGCCGGGACAGGGGGAACTGAAGCTTTCTTT. Translation gives CASSRAGTGGTEAFF.

V gene TRBV28 combines with J gene TRBJ2-4; D possibly corresponds to TRBD1 (6 bases). The CDR3 is made up of 16 amino acids. The germline CDR1 and CDR2 sequences are MDHEN and SYDVKM. Trimming took 6 bases from V and 3 from J, leaving 18 bases between them. The DNA for the CDR3 is TGTGCCAGCAGACCTAATCCAGGGGCTGGCAAAAACATTCAGTACTTC. Translating gives CASRPNPGAGKNIQYF.

The CDR3, as DNA: TGTGCCTGGGCCGCGGGGGTCACCTACAATGAGCAGTTCTTC. Translating gives CAWAAGVTYNEQFF. The chain combines TRBV30 with TRBJ2-1; 7 nucleotides agree with TRBD2. The CDR3 covers 14 residues. After removal of 5 bases from V and 2 bases from J, the junction contained 6 bases not matched to a gene. From germline, CDR1 is GTSNPN and CDR2 SVGIG (reference sequence).

The chain employs TRBV6-1 and TRBJ2-7; 9 bases agree with TRBD1. Germline V gene sequence: CDR1 MNHNS, CDR2 SASEGT. The CDR3 contains 15 residues. V trimming: 4 bases; J trimming: 5 bases; junction bases outside the gene matches: 9. The CDR3 spells CASSVPGTGNHEQYF. Here the CDR3 DNA reads TGTGCCAGCAGTGTACCCGGGACAGGGAATCACGAGCAGTACTTC.

This chain links TRBV2 with TRBJ1-5; TRBD1 aligns across 8 bases. The J segment lost 7 bases and the V segment lost 4 bases, leaving 6 bases of the junction unmatched. In germline, CDR1 is SNHLY, CDR2 FYNNEI. The CDR3 length is 14 residues. CDR3 protein: CASSVTGGWQPQHF. The CDR3 DNA reads TGTGCCAGCAGTGTAACAGGGGGTTGGCAGCCCCAGCATTTT.

This clonotype appeared a few times. The chain links TRBV2 to TRBJ1-4; D gene uncertain. V shed 2 bases and J shed 0 bases, with 7 bases lying between them. This CDR3 region has 15 residues. CDR1 and CDR2 from the germline V gene are SNHLY and FYNNEI. DNA for the CDR3: TGTGCCAGCAGTGAACACTTACCAACTAATGAAAAACTGTTTTTT. This encodes CASSEHLPTNEKLFF.

This clonotype was counted a few times. The genes are TRBV9 and TRBJ1-5; TRBD1 aligns across 7 bases. V lost 4 bases, J lost 3 bases, and 19 bases stayed unmatched. CDR3 length equals 19 residues. Germline V gene lookup returns CDR1 SGDLS and CDR2 YYNGEE. The CDR3 DNA reads as TGTGCCAGCAGCCCGGCGGGGTACAGGGGATGTGCGATCAATCAGCCCCAGCATTTT. Protein product: CASSPAGYRGCAINQPQHF.

This clonotype was seen a handful of times. The chain uses TRBV9 and TRBJ2-2; 9 bases are shared with TRBD2. This CDR3 has 13 amino acids. Per the germline V gene, CDR1 is SGDLS and CDR2 is YYNGEE. V trimming: 4 bases; J trimming: 9 bases; junction bases outside the gene matches: 4. Here the CDR3 reads CASSIAGERELFF. The DNA for the CDR3 is TGTGCCAGCAGCATAGCGGGAGAGAGGGAGCTGTTTTTT.

This clonotype came up a few times. The chain carries TRBV3-1 and TRBJ2-7, with D possibly being TRBD1 or TRBD2 (5 bases each). The V gene's germline CDR1 is LGHDT and CDR2 YNNKEL (reference sequence). The CDR3 is 14 amino acids. V gave up 4 bases and J gave up 0 bases, with 10 bases separating them. The CDR3 sequence: CASSPGLGSYEQYF. Written as DNA, the CDR3 is TGTGCCAGCAGCCCGGGGCTGGGCTCCTACGAGCAGTACTTC.

This clonotype was observed a handful of times. The chain recombines TRBV15 with TRBJ1-6, with TRBD1 identical over 7 bases. This CDR3 comprises 14 residues. Trimming took 1 base from V and 9 from J; bases not matched to a gene: 3. From germline, CDR1 is LNHNV and CDR2 YYDKDF (reference sequence). The CDR3, as DNA: TGTGCCACCAGCAGAGGAGACAGGGCTTCACCCCTCCACTTT. This codes for CATSRGDRASPLHF.

V usage is TRBV21-1 and J usage is TRBJ2-1; the listed D gene, TRBD2, was not tested against the DNA. TRBV21-1 is flagged as a pseudogene. The CDR3 length is 15 residues. The CDR3 sequence: CASSSPGLAGVKEFF. The CDR3 bases are TGTGCCAGCAGCAGCCCGGGACTAGCGGGAGTAAAGGAGTTCTTC.

The rearrangement joins TRBV11-2 to TRBJ1-1; D is unresolved. Germline V gene lookup returns CDR1 SGHAT and CDR2 FQNNGV. The length of the CDR3 is 13 residues. Trimming removed 3 bases from V and 1 base from J, with 6 bases in between. The CDR3 coding sequence is TGTGCCAGCAGCTTTAACTGGAACACTGAAGCTTTCTTT. Amino acids: CASSFNWNTEAFF.

The chain combines TRBV15 with TRBJ1-1, with 9 bases aligning to TRBD1. This CDR3 comprises 17 residues. Germline V gives CDR1 LNHNV, CDR2 YYDKDF (reference sequence). The junction had 17 bases not matched to a gene; V was cut back by 5 bases and J by 7 bases. The CDR3 coding sequence is TGTGCCACCAGCCGAGGGGGGGTAAACAGGGGGCTGGGTGAAGCTTTCTTT. Its protein product is CATSRGGVNRGLGEAFF.

This chain joins TRBV24-1 and TRBJ2-1; 10 bases fit TRBD1. The CDR3 totals 17 residues. V gave up 3 bases and J gave up 6 bases; unmatched junction bases: 10. CDR1 and CDR2 from the germline V gene are KGHDR and SFDVKD. The CDR3 DNA sequence: TGTGCCACCAGTGATGTCGGGACAGGGGCCAGCCGCAATGAGCAGTTCTTC. It is translated as CATSDVGTGASRNEQFF.

In this sample, this clonotype turned up a few times. The chain employs TRBV3-1 and TRBJ1-6, with TRBD1 matching 7 bases. Germline V gives CDR1 LGHDT, CDR2 YNNKEL (reference sequence). The trim removed 3 bases at V and 4 bases at J, leaving 3 bases unmatched. CDR3 length: 15 residues. CDR3 sequence: CASSQGGQYNSPLHF. The CDR3 DNA follows: TGTGCCAGCAGCCAGGGGGGACAGTATAATTCACCCCTCCACTTT.

Regarding this clonotype: A much larger clone lies one base from this, so it may be a read error. V is TRBV4-3 and J is TRBJ2-1, with D unresolved. Germline V gene sequence: CDR1 LGHNA, CDR2 YSLEER. CDR3 length: 16 residues. CDR3 nucleotide sequence: TGCGCCAGCAGCCAGGCCGTAGGCCACACGGTAAATGAGCAGATCTTC. It translates to CASSQAVGHTVNEQIF.

There are a few counts of this clonotype. The chain combines TRBV10-3 with TRBJ1-1, with unresolved D. The CDR3 extends over 11 amino acids. The germline gives CDR1 ENHRY, CDR2 SYGVKD. V gave up 11 bases and J gave up 1 base, with 8 bases separating them. The CDR3 DNA is TGTGCCTCCTTAGGGAACACTGAAGCTTTCTTT. Its translation is CASLGNTEAFF.

This chain connects TRBV11-1 to TRBJ1-6; 10 bases match TRBD1. The V gene end was trimmed by 2 bases and the J gene end by 9 bases; junction bases not matched to a gene: 13. CDR1 is SGHAT, CDR2 FQDESV, per germline (reference sequence). The CDR3 contains 18 residues. CDR3: CASSLQFGTGVRFSPLHF. CDR3 DNA sequence: TGTGCCAGCAGCTTACAGTTTGGGACAGGGGTCCGTTTTTCACCCCTCCACTTT.

In this sample, this clonotype turned up a few times. This sequence joins TRBV5-5 and TRBJ1-2; 12 nucleotides align to TRBD1. The ends lost 5 bases at V and 5 bases at J; junction bases unmatched: 16. The CDR3 covers 18 residues. Germline V gene lookup returns CDR1 SGHKS and CDR2 YYEKEE (reference sequence). The CDR3 region has the DNA TGTGCCAGCAGTCCCCGCCCCGGGACAGGGGGCTTCGTTTATGGCTACACCTTC. Amino acids: CASSPRPGTGGFVYGYTF.

This clonotype was seen a few times. This chain connects TRBV5-1 to TRBJ1-4; D not resolved. V was shortened by 0 bases and J by 6 bases, with 12 bases between the two germline ends. This CDR3 has 15 residues. Germline CDR1 reads SGHRS; CDR2 reads YFSETQ. In DNA form, the CDR3 reads TGCGCCAGCAGCTTGGCCGGAGACACACATGAAAAACTGTTTTTT. It encodes CASSLAGDTHEKLFF. Combining the CDR3 with reference TRBV5-1 and TRBJ1-4 gives the whole variable domain KAGVTQTPRYLIKTRGQQVTLSCSPISGHRSVSWYQQTPGQGLQFLFEYFSETQRNKGNFPGRFSGRQFSNSRSEMNVSTLELGDSALYLCASSLAGDTHEKLFFGSGTQLSVL.

This clonotype was seen a handful of times. The chain has TRBV28 and TRBJ2-3, with D possibly called TRBD1 or TRBD2 (5 bases each). V lost 1 base and J lost 7, with 15 bases in between. The V gene's germline CDR1 is MDHEN and CDR2 SYDVKM. This CDR3 is built from 15 residues. In DNA form, the CDR3 reads TGTGCCAGCAGTTTATCGGGGCAAAGGGGAAATACGCAGTATTTT. It codes for CASSLSGQRGNTQYF.

This chain joins TRBV12-3 or TRBV12-4 and TRBJ1-2; 7 positions agree with TRBD1. The trim removed 5 bases at V and 5 bases at J, leaving 8 bases unmatched. The CDR3 covers 14 residues. CDR3 sequence: CASSPQKGAYGYTF. DNA of the CDR3: TGTGCCAGCAGTCCCCAGAAGGGGGCTTATGGCTACACCTTC.

This clonotype was counted between two and nine times. This sequence joins TRBV20-1 and TRBJ2-3; D possibly corresponds to TRBD1 (5 bases). The CDR3 spans 13 residues. Trimming left V 7 bases short and J 2 bases short, with 13 bases between. Per the germline V gene, CDR1 is DFQATT and CDR2 is SNEGSKA (reference sequence). The CDR3, as DNA: TGCAGTGGACAGTCCCAGAACACAGATACGCAGTATTTT. This encodes CSGQSQNTDTQYF.

This clonotype was detected a few times. This chain joins TRBV20-1 and TRBJ1-2, with D unresolved. Per the germline V gene, CDR1 is DFQATT and CDR2 is SNEGSKA (reference sequence). The CDR3 contains 14 residues. V lost 0 bases, J lost 5 bases, and 13 bases lay in between. CDR3 sequence: CSAREPGTGYGYTF. CDR3 DNA sequence: TGCAGTGCTAGAGAACCCGGAACGGGGTATGGCTACACCTTC.

This clonotype was observed at least ten times. V usage is TRBV20-1 and J usage is TRBJ1-5, with no clear D. Trimming left V 3 bases short and J 1 base short, with 13 bases between. The germline gives CDR1 DFQATT, CDR2 SNEGSKA (reference sequence). This CDR3 is 15 amino acids long. The CDR3 loop reads CSASPTGRSNQPQHF. The CDR3 DNA sequence: TGCAGTGCTAGTCCCACGGGAAGAAGCAATCAGCCCCAGCATTTT.

V and J are TRBV14 and TRBJ2-3, with D unresolved. Trimming cost V 2 bases and J 4 bases, with 16 bases left between them. Germline V CDR1 and CDR2: SGHDN, FVKESK. CDR3 length: 16 amino acids. The CDR3 is CASSQRGRLMADTQYF. The CDR3 DNA is TGTGCCAGCAGCCAACGCGGACGGTTAATGGCAGATACGCAGTATTTT.